The text below deals with one T cell receptor beta chain. Only one count was recorded for this clonotype. Its binding antigen is unknown. It may be a read error: a sequence one base away is much more abundant. CDR1 KGHDR and CDR2 SFDVKD were looked up in the germline V gene. The CDR3, cysteine through phenylalanine, is 14 amino acids long. Only the CDR3 portion is preserved as DNA: 42 bases, with reading frame beginning at the first base. The TCR beta CDR3 regions were amplified from RNA transcripts. The TCR CDR3 was subjected to a first round of RT-PCR using the HTBI primer set and the Qiagen OneStep RT-PCR kit. Libraries were constructed in a second round of multiplex PCR, after which size selection and purification were performed. The libraries were sequenced on an Illumina HiSeq2000 using paired-end 100 bp reads. Per the authors' processing: SOAPnuke was used to process the raw data, with reads discarded if the reads contained adapters or uncalled bases, had a mean Phred below 15, or lacked an exact constant-primer or identifier match. COPE v1.2.5 was used to merge the high-quality paired reads, and each unique nucleotide sequence was defined as a clonotype. Clonotypes were aligned to IMGT TRBV, TRBD and TRBJ reference segments using MiTCR v1.1. The analysis was restricted to V-J combinations with a frequency above 0.0001, which together covered 99% to 99.2% of the repertoires. A TCS score was defined as the ratio between F50 (clonal expansion) and ExV (chaos), using BLOSUM62-based TCRdist between CDR3 peptides within each V-J. Welch's t-statistics and random forest reduced approximately 520 V-J features to 13, which were used in a naive Bayes classifier (R e1071). TCRdb reworked the public reads: Q25 trimming with fastp, MiXCR clone assembly, productive beta chains retained. Identical CDR3 protein sequences are pooled into one entry, listed with their most common genes and DNA. The V and J calls, along with clone size, are taken from TCRdb and not from the paper's own processing. In this sample the table shows some 370,000 distinct CDR3 sequences, roughly a sixth of which occur a single time. 34% of the sample lies in the top ten.

These data belong to a study of T cells in Graves' hyperthyroidism and ophthalmopathy (dated by TCRdb to about 2019). At the level of the whole study: Peripheral blood samples were taken at the time of initial diagnosis, prior to any treatment. A discovery cohort of around 98 patients, about 40 with Graves' ophthalmopathy and fewer than 65 with stable Graves' hyperthyroidism, was used to find distinguishing TCR V-J signatures. The roughly 99 discovery patients were divided at random into training and test sets in a 7:3 ratio. The study also compared thyroid tissue and blood T-cell repertoires from about 6 Graves' hyperthyroidism patients. Once sampling was done, hyperthyroidism patients were given methimazole at a starting dose of 30 mg daily, whereas ophthalmopathy patients were given high-dose intravenous methylprednisolone. TCR Vbeta CDR3 sequencing of 120 to 150 peripheral blood samples (under 45 ophthalmopathy, about 75 hyperthyroidism and some 17 progressor patients) is reported in the paper. Whether ophthalmopathy could be predicted prospectively was tested in an independent validation cohort made up of approximately 19 hyperthyroidism patients plus 17 patients who later progressed to ophthalmopathy. The research as a whole found: Sample size was not statistically predetermined, and investigators were not blinded to group allocation. In validation, the model predicted progression to ophthalmopathy with roughly 66% sensitivity and roughly 72% specificity, a median of about 6 months before onset. Most expanded thyroid clonotypes (frequency above 0.001) were also detected in blood, a finding suggesting that blood repertoires may reflect thyroid immune responses. A model built on a 13 V-J signature distinguished ophthalmopathy from stable hyperthyroidism, reaching 85% to 90% sensitivity and about 81% specificity in cross-validation and 80%/75% in testing.

The hyperthyroidism patients were between 18 and 65 years old and newly diagnosed, with a disease duration of less than 2 months. Any patient with an uncontrolled infection, another autoimmune disease, pregnancy or lactation was excluded. Diagnoses were based on clinical symptoms, serum thyroxine and TRAb, thyroid ultrasound and orbital computed tomography. For progressor patients, blood was drawn at the first diagnosis of hyperthyroidism, before any ophthalmopathy symptoms had appeared. PBMCs were separated from 8 to 10 ml of fresh peripheral blood using Ficoll-Paque density gradient centrifugation. Progressor patients were first diagnosed with Graves' hyperthyroidism and then developed ophthalmopathy during follow-up. Total RNA was extracted using Trizol reagent, and RNA quality was assessed on an Agilent 2100 Bioanalyzer.

The sequence is built from TRBV24-1 and TRBJ1-1, with no D gene named confidently. The sequenced sample was blood. The origin of this receptor is a woman aged 30 to 39 with Graves' hyperthyroidism that later progressed to Graves' ophthalmopathy. The nucleotide sequence is given as TGTGTCACCAGTGGAGGTAACAGCTACACTGAAGCTTTCTTT. This yields the protein CVTSGGNSYTEAFF.